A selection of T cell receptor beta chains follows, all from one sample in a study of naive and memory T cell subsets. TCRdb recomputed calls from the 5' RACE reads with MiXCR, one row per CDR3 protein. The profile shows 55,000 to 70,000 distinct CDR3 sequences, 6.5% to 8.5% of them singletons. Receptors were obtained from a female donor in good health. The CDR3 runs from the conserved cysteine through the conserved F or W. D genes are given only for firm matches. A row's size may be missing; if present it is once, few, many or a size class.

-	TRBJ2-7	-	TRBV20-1	TGCAGTGCTATAGAAACAACCCACTACGAGCAGTACTTC	CSAIETTHYEQYF
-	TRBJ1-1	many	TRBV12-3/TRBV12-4	TGTGCCAGCAGTCCCCAAGAGGGGCTGAAGGCTTTCTTT	CASSPQEGLKAFF
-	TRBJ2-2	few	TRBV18	TGTGCCAGCTCACGAACCCTATCCGGGGAGCTGTTTTTT	CASSRTLSGELFF
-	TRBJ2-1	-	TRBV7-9	TGTGCCAGCACAGGACAGCAATACAATGAGCAGTTCTTC	CASTGQQYNEQFF
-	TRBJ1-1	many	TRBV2	TGTGCCACCCAAATCGAAACAGGGTCCGCTGAAGCTTTCTTT	CATQIETGSAEAFF
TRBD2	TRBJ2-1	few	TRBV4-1	TGCGCCAGCAGGGGACTAGCGGGGAAGTACAATGAGCAGTTCTTC	CASRGLAGKYNEQFF
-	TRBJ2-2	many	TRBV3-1	TGTGCCAGCAGCCAAGATTGGACGCGTACCGGGGAGCTGTTTTTT	CASSQDWTRTGELFF
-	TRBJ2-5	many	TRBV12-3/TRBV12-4	TGTGCCAGCAGTTTAGAGTCAGGGTTGGAAGAGACCCAGTACTTC	CASSLESGLEETQYF
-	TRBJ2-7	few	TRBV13	TGTGCCAGCAGCGAACCTGGGGGGAAGGGGGAGCAGTACTTC	CASSEPGGKGEQYF
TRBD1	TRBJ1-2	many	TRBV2	TGTGCCAGCAGCGGGACCGGGACAGGGAGCTATGGCTACACCTTC	CASSGTGTGSYGYTF
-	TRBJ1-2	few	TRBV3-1	-	CASSVGQGTAGDTF
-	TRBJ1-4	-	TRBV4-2	TGTGCCAGCAGCCAACTGGGGGGCGTGGGTGAAAAACTGTTTTTT	CASSQLGGVGEKLFF
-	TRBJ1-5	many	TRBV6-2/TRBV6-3	TGTGCCAGCAGTTACTCTAGGCGGCCCCAGCATTTT	CASSYSRRPQHF
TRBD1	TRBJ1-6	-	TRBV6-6	TGTGCCAGCACGACAACCCTGGGACAGAATTCACCCCTCCACTTT	CASTTTLGQNSPLHF
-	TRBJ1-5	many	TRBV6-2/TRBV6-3	TGTGCCAGCAGCCCCGGACGGATCAGCTATAGCAATCAGCCCCAGCATTTT	CASSPGRISYSNQPQHF
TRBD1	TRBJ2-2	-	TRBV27	TGTGCCAGCAGGAGGACAGGGACCGGGGAGCTGTTTTTT	CASRRTGTGELFF
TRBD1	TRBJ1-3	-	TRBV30	TGTGCCTGGAGTACGACAGGGGGTTGTGGAAACACCATATATTTT	CAWSTTGGCGNTIYF
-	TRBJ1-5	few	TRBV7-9	TGTGCCAGCAGCTTAGGCTACAGGAAGCCCCAGCATTTT	CASSLGYRKPQHF
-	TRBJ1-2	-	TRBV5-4	TGTGCCAGCAGCCAAGGCCCTAGACGGGACATGTACGACGGCTACACCTTC	CASSQGPRRDMYDGYTF
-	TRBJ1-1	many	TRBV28	TGTGCCAGCACCCGGGACACTGAAGCTTTCTTT	CASTRDTEAFF
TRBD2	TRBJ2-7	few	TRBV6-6	TGTGCCACCAGCGGGGGTTACGAGCAGTACTTC	CATSGGYEQYF
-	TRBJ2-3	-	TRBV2	TGTGCCAGCAGTGATTGGGCAGGCACAGATACGCAGTATTTT	CASSDWAGTDTQYF
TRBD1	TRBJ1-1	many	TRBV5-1	TGCGCCAGCAGCATACAGGGGACCGCTTTCTTT	CASSIQGTAFF
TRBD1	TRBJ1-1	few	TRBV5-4	TGTGCCAGCAGCTCGGGACAGGGCCTGAACACTGAAGCTTTCTTT	CASSSGQGLNTEAFF
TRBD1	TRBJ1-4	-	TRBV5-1	TGCGCCAGCAGCTACCGGGACAGGGATGAAAAACTGTTTTTT	CASSYRDRDEKLFF
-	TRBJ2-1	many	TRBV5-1	TGCGCCAGCAGTCCATTGGGCTATCCTAACAATGAGCAGTTCTTC	CASSPLGYPNNEQFF
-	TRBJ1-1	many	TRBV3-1	TGTGCCAGCAGCCAGGGATTAGGCTCTGAAGCTTTCTTT	CASSQGLGSEAFF
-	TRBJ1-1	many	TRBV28	TGTGCCAGCAGTTCCCCGCACATGAACACTGAAGCTTTCTTT	CASSSPHMNTEAFF
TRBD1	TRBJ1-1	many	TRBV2	TGTGCCAGCAGTGAGCAGGACAGGGGCACTGAAGCTTTCTTT	CASSEQDRGTEAFF
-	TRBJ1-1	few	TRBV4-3	TGCGCCAGCAGCCAAGTTCATCATGGGGGCACTGAAGCTTTCTTT	CASSQVHHGGTEAFF
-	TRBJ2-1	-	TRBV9	TGTGCCAGCAGCGTAGCGGGGGTCAATGAGCAGTTCTTC	CASSVAGVNEQFF
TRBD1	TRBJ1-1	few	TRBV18	TGTGCCAGCTCACGACAGGGCCGGAACACTGAAGCTTTCTTT	CASSRQGRNTEAFF
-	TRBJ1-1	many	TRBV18	TGTGCCAGCTCACGAGACAGCAACACTGAAGCTTTCTTT	CASSRDSNTEAFF
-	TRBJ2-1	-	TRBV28	TGTGCCAGCAGCCGCCATCCTTTCTCTTACAATGAGCAGTTCTTC	CASSRHPFSYNEQFF
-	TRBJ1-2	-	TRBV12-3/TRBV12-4	TGTGCCAGCAGACTGGACGGAAACTATGGCTACACCTTC	CASRLDGNYGYTF
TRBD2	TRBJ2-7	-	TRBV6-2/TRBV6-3	TGTGCCAGCAGTGGGAGCGGGGGCCTCTACGAGCAGTACTTC	CASSGSGGLYEQYF
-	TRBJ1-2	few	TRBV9	TGTGCCAGCAGCGGTAGGACGGTGCGGGGCTACACCTTC	CASSGRTVRGYTF
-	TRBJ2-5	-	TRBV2	TGTGCCAGCAGGACCACAGGAGAGACCCAGTACTTC	CASRTTGETQYF
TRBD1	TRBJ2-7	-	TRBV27	TGTGCCAGTTGGGAGACAGGGCAGCGGCAGTACTTC	CASWETGQRQYF
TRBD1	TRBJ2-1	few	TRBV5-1	TGCGCCAGCAGCTTGGACTGGGACAGGGACTACAATGAGCAGTTCTTC	CASSLDWDRDYNEQFF
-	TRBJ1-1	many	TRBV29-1	TGCAGCGTTAACCAGGGATTGACTGAAGCTTTCTTT	CSVNQGLTEAFF
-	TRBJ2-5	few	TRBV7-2	TGTGCCAGCAGCTTAGACAGAACCCAAGAGACCCAGTACTTC	CASSLDRTQETQYF
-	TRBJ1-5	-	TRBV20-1	TGCAGTGCTAGATCTTTAGGTAGGGGCGGTCAGCCCCATCATTTT	CSARSLGRGGQPHHF
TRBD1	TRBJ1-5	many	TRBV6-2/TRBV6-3	TGTGCCAGCAGGATGGCAGGGGGCGGAAATCAGCCCCAGCATTTT	CASRMAGGGNQPQHF
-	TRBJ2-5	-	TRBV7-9	TGTGCCGGCCGACTAGGGGCCGAGGAGACCCAGTACTTC	CAGRLGAEETQYF
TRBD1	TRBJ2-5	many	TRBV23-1	TGCGCCAGCAGTCAACCTCGGGACAGGGTGAGAGAGACCCAGTACTTC	CASSQPRDRVRETQYF
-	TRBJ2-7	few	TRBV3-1	TGTGCCAGCAGCCATAACAGGGTTGGCGAGCAGTACTTC	CASSHNRVGEQYF
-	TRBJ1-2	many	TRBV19	TGTGCCAGTAGTAGGGGACTGCTTAAGGGCTACACCTTC	CASSRGLLKGYTF
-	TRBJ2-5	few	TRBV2	TGTGCCAGCATCCAAACGGGCCTTTTCCAAGAGACCCAGTACTTC	CASIQTGLFQETQYF
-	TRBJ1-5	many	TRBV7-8	TGTGCCAGCAGCCAAATTGGGTATAGCAATCAGCCCCAGCATTTT	CASSQIGYSNQPQHF
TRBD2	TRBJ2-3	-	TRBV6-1	TGTGCCAGCAACCTTGACGGGACTAGCGGGGGGAGCACAGATACGCAGTATTTT	CASNLDGTSGGSTDTQYF
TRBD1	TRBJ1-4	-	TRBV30	TGTGCCTGGAGTGGACAGGGAAACCCTAATGAAAAACTGTTTTTT	CAWSGQGNPNEKLFF
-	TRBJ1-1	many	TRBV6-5	TGTGCCAGCAGACGAACTAACACTGAAGCTTTCTTT	CASRRTNTEAFF
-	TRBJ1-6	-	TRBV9	TGTGCCAGCAGCGTAGCAGGAGGGGGATCACCCCTCCACTTT	CASSVAGGGSPLHF
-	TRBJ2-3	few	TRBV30	TGTGCCTGGAGTGTAGGTCAGGAGTGCACAGATACGCAGTATTTT	CAWSVGQECTDTQYF